This T cell receptor beta chain is drawn from a study of blood T cells in healthy people across ages. There are 14 residues in the CDR3. Germline values: CDR1 SGHVS, CDR2 FNYEAQ. Trimming cost V 4 bases and J 13 bases, with 20 bases left between them. With a J-beta primer mix and a sample-barcoded 5' primer, a second PCR ran 7 to 11 cycles. TCRdb re-called the 5' RACE reads with MiXCR, one entry per CDR3 protein. The sample has about 930,000 distinct CDR3 sequences, 25% to 35% seen once; the top ten hold roughly 10%. The data were also submitted as part of a second study, on T cells of mothers and their children.

Sequenced sample: blood. The gene calls are TRBV7-6 and TRBJ2-4; D possibly matches TRBD1 or TRBD2 (5 bases each). This clonotype was obtained from a woman aged 40 to 49 in good health. Here the CDR3 reads CASSSKPVRGEQYF. Here the CDR3 DNA reads TGTGCCAGCAGCTCAAAGCCCGTACGAGGGGAGCAGTACTTC.